One and the same sample provided the 30 T cell receptor beta chains below, sequenced in a study of blood T cell repertoires in COVID-19. Some clones are missing from TCRdb's copy, which holds only in-frame ones; the method was immunoSEQ multiplex PCR. This table has 150,000 to 200,000 clones, about 90% appearing once. Sequencing was performed on peripheral blood. These receptors were collected from a woman between 65 and 79 years old with acute or convalescent COVID-19.

J is TRBJ1-1 and V is TRBV3-1 (or the pseudogene TRBV3-2); D is perhaps TRBD1 (5 bases). This CDR3 contains 12 residues. Germline values: CDR1 LGHDT, CDR2 YNNKEL (reference sequence). Deletions cut 10 bases from V and 9 bases from J, with 18 bases between. As DNA, the CDR3 is TGTGCCACCACAGACGCGGGGCAAAAAGCTTTCTTT. This translates into CATTDAGQKAFF.

The rearrangement joins TRBV28 to TRBJ1-5; no firm D call. Germline CDR1 is MDHEN and CDR2 is SYDVKM. V was clipped by 6 bases and J by 5 bases, with 8 bases between them. The CDR3 covers 12 residues. As DNA, the CDR3 is TGTGCCAGCAGCCCACTTTATCAGCCCCAGCATTTT. Its protein is CASSPLYQPQHF.

Regarding this clone: The same CDR3 also results from other DNA sequences found in this sample. This sequence joins TRBV3-1 (or the pseudogene TRBV3-2) and TRBJ1-2; 8 nucleotides match TRBD1. The germline V gene encodes CDR1 LGHDT and CDR2 YNNKEL (reference sequence). Unmatched junction bases numbered 5, after V lost 4 bases and J lost 4 bases. The CDR3 covers 14 residues. CDR3 amino acids: CASSPRQGSYGYTF. The CDR3 DNA reads as TGTGCCAGCAGCCCCCGACAGGGGAGCTATGGCTACACCTTC.

This chain connects TRBV14 to TRBJ1-1; the D gene is possibly TRBD1 (6 bases). Trimming took 1 base from V and 6 from J, leaving 18 bases between them. This CDR3 region has 16 residues. Per the germline V gene, CDR1 is SGHDN and CDR2 is FVKESK. This CDR3 is CASSQGFQGRTAEAFF. The CDR3 nucleotides read TGTGCCAGCAGCCAAGGGTTTCAGGGGCGCACCGCTGAAGCTTTCTTT.

For the CDR3, the DNA is TGCGCCAGCAGCCAATCGGACAGGGGAGCCTATGGCTACACCTTC. Translating gives CASSQSDRGAYGYTF. The chain combines TRBV4-3 with TRBJ1-2; 9 positions agree with TRBD1. Germline-derived CDR1 and CDR2 are LGHNA and YSLEER. V trimming: 2 bases; J trimming: 4 bases; junction bases outside the gene matches: 5. CDR3 length: 15 amino acids.

In this sample, this clone turned up once. V gene TRBV5-4 combines with J gene TRBJ2-5; TRBD2 matches at 11 bases. The V gene's germline CDR1 is SGHNT and CDR2 YYREEE (reference sequence). There are 16 residues in the CDR3. Unmatched junction bases numbered 10, after V lost 4 bases and J lost 5 bases. The DNA for the CDR3 is TGTGCCAGCAGCCGTACAAAACTAGCGGGAGCTGAGACCCAGTACTTC. Translated: CASSRTKLAGAETQYF.

The chain uses TRBV4-2 and TRBJ2-5, with TRBD1 matching over 8 bases. The V gene end was trimmed by 4 bases and the J gene end by 5 bases; junction bases not matched to a gene: 6. The V gene's germline CDR1 is LGHNA and CDR2 YNFKEQ. This CDR3 comprises 14 residues. CDR3 DNA: TGTGCCAGCAGCCTCGAGACAGGGGAGGAGACCCAGTACTTC. Amino acids: CASSLETGEETQYF.

CDR3 DNA: TGCGCCAGCAGCTTGGATTCCGCCTCAGGCTCCTACGAGCAGTACTTC. Its protein product is CASSLDSASGSYEQYF. The gene calls are TRBV5-1 and TRBJ2-7; D gene unclear. Germline V gives CDR1 SGHRS, CDR2 YFSETQ. V shed 0 bases and J shed 0 bases, with 13 bases lying between them. The CDR3 loop spans 16 amino acids.

As concerns this clone: An end of the junction does not agree with germline; a read error may underlie this. Other DNA sequences in this sample translate to the same CDR3. V gene TRBV10-3 combines with J gene TRBJ2-2; the D is unclear. CDR3 length equals 18 residues. Germline V lookup: CDR1 ENHRY, CDR2 SYGVKD. The CDR3 nucleotides are TGCGCCATCAGTGAATCGAACTCCGTGTATGCGGACACCGGGGAGCTGTTTTTT. This gives the protein CAISESNSVYADTGELFF.

The chain couples TRBV5-1 to TRBJ2-2, with a possible D match to TRBD1 (6 bases). With 5 bases removed from V and 5 bases from J, the gap between germline ends came to 10 bases. This CDR3 contains 13 residues. Germline CDR1 is SGHRS and CDR2 is YFSETQ. The CDR3 DNA is TGCGCCAGCAGACAGGGAGAGACCGGGGAGCTGTTTTTT. Amino acids: CASRQGETGELFF.

The chain recombines TRBV6-5 with TRBJ1-5; D unclear. This CDR3 comprises 15 residues. V lost 7 bases, J lost 2 bases, and 15 bases lay in between. Per the germline V gene, CDR1 is MNHEY and CDR2 is SVGAGI. CDR3 protein: CASIGGLLGNQPQHF. The CDR3 region has the DNA TGTGCCAGCATCGGAGGACTGTTGGGCAATCAGCCCCAGCATTTT.

The J gene is TRBJ2-3, the V gene TRBV7-2; D not resolved. Germline V CDR1 and CDR2: SGHTA, FQGNSA. V was pared by 5 bases and J by 8 bases, with 11 bases between. CDR3 length: 12 residues. CDR3 amino acids: CASSRPIGTQYF. The CDR3 DNA sequence: TGTGCCAGCAGCCGTCCCATCGGTACGCAGTATTTT.

The J gene is TRBJ2-7, the V gene TRBV9; D not certain. From germline, CDR1 is SGDLS and CDR2 YYNGEE. Trimming cost V 2 bases and J 2 bases, with 11 bases left between them. The CDR3 is 14 residues long. CDR3 nucleotide sequence: TGTGCCAGCAGCGTTAGTGCAGGAACCTACGAGCAGTACTTC. Its protein product is CASSVSAGTYEQYF.

V usage is TRBV6-2 or TRBV6-3 and J usage is TRBJ2-7; weak D call: TRBD2 (5 bases). CDR3 length equals 15 residues. V lost 6 bases and J lost 5, with 20 bases in between. CDR1 is MNHEY, CDR2 SVGEGT, per germline. The CDR3 reads CASSKAVQAPDEQYF. CDR3 nucleotides: TGTGCCAGCAGCAAAGCGGTCCAGGCCCCGGACGAGCAGTACTTC.

This chain uses TRBV7-2 with TRBJ1-2; no reliable D call. Germline V gene lookup returns CDR1 SGHTA and CDR2 FQGNSA. This CDR3 region has 13 residues. V gave up 7 bases and J gave up 6 bases, with 15 bases separating them. The CDR3 is CASTPNGGNGYTF. The CDR3 DNA reads as TGTGCCAGCACTCCGAACGGTGGTAATGGCTACACCTTC. Supplemented by reference TRBV7-2 and TRBJ1-2, the full variable domain reads GAGVSQSPSNKVTEKGKDVELRCDPISGHTALYWYRQSLGQGLEFLIYFQGNSAPDKSGLPSDRFSAERTGGSVSTLTIQRTQQEDSAVYLCASTPNGGNGYTFGSGTRLTVV.

The J gene is TRBJ2-1, the V gene TRBV10-3; 7 positions agree with TRBD1. The CDR3 loop spans 14 amino acids. Germline V CDR1 and CDR2: ENHRY, SYGVKD. V shed 6 bases and J 7 bases; nucleotides not matched to a gene: 9. The CDR3 DNA reads as TGTGCCATCAGACCCGAAGGGGGCCGGAATGAGCAGTTCTTC. Translation: CAIRPEGGRNEQFF.

The chain is built from TRBV30 and TRBJ1-2; 8 bases are a match to TRBD1. The CDR3 has 16 amino acids. After removal of 0 bases from V and 0 bases from J, the junction contained 6 bases not matched to a gene. Germline CDR1 reads GTSNPN; CDR2 reads SVGIG (reference sequence). The CDR3 protein is CAWSVLLTGANYGYTF. The CDR3 DNA reads TGTGCCTGGAGTGTACTTTTGACAGGGGCTAACTATGGCTACACCTTC. Drawing the rest from reference TRBV30 and TRBJ1-2, the complete variable domain is SQTIHQWPATLVQPVGSPLSLECTVEGTSNPNLYWYRQAAGRGLQLLFYSVGIGQISSEVPQNLSASRPQDRQFILSSKKLLLSDSGFYLCAWSVLLTGANYGYTFGSGTRLTVV.

This chain joins TRBV28 and TRBJ2-7; D unresolved. Looked up from germline, CDR1 is MDHEN and CDR2 is SYDVKM. Deletions cut 3 bases from V and 3 bases from J, with 6 bases between. The CDR3 totals 12 residues. CDR3 bases: TGTGCCAGCAGTTTTTCCTACTACGAGCAGTACTTC. Amino acid sequence: CASSFSYYEQYF.

The chain combines TRBV7-2 with TRBJ2-7; 8 positions match TRBD2. Per the germline V gene, CDR1 is SGHTA and CDR2 is FQGNSA. V shed 5 bases and J 3 bases; nucleotides not matched to a gene: 6. The CDR3 runs to 14 residues. The CDR3 sequence: CASSQRERVYEQYF. In nucleotides, the CDR3 is TGTGCCAGCAGCCAGCGGGAGAGGGTCTACGAGCAGTACTTC.

The chain combines TRBV5-1 with TRBJ2-4, with a possible D match to TRBD2 (6 bases). The CDR3 length is 14 residues. From germline, CDR1 is SGHRS and CDR2 YFSETQ. Trimming pared 5 bases from V and 5 bases from J, leaving 14 bases between. The CDR3 DNA reads as TGCGCCAGCAGTATAGGCGGGACTCAAAACATTCAGTACTTC. Translating gives CASSIGGTQNIQYF.

This rearrangement joins TRBV6-1 to TRBJ1-6, with D hard to call. CDR1 is MNHNS and CDR2 is SASEGT in the germline V gene. V gave up 2 bases and J gave up 9 bases, with 11 bases separating them. The CDR3 length is 14 residues. DNA for the CDR3: TGTGCCAGCAGTGAAAGTTATGAGTTTTCACCCCTCCACTTT. As protein: CASSESYEFSPLHF.

CDR3 DNA sequence: TGTGCCACCAGCACCTGGACAGGCACAACTAATGAAAAACTGTTTTTT. Its protein is CATSTWTGTTNEKLFF. The genes are TRBV15 and TRBJ1-4, with 7 bases matching TRBD1. This CDR3 spans 16 amino acids. V trimming: 4 bases; J trimming: 0 bases; junction bases outside the gene matches: 5. The germline gives CDR1 LNHNV, CDR2 YYDKDF (reference sequence).

The gene calls are TRBV3-1 (or the pseudogene TRBV3-2) and TRBJ2-5; the match to TRBD2 covers 8 bases. Germline V gene sequence: CDR1 LGHDT, CDR2 YNNKEL (reference sequence). The V segment lost 6 bases and the J segment 2 bases; nucleotides outside the gene matches: 5. This CDR3 has 14 amino acids. The CDR3 here is CASRARGGQETQYF. DNA of the CDR3: TGTGCCAGCAGGGCACGGGGGGGGCAAGAGACCCAGTACTTC.

In its sample, this clone was seen a few times. This chain connects TRBV5-1 to TRBJ1-1; 7 nucleotides align to TRBD1. Germline assignment: CDR1 SGHRS and CDR2 YFSETQ. The trim removed 4 bases at V and 5 bases at J, leaving 5 bases unmatched. This CDR3 has 13 amino acids. The CDR3 protein is CASSKTGSTEAFF. The CDR3 DNA follows: TGCGCCAGCAGCAAGACAGGGAGTACTGAAGCTTTCTTT.

This clone appeared once. This rearrangement joins TRBV11-2 to TRBJ2-5; the D gene is possibly TRBD2 (6 bases). Trimming removed 0 bases at V and 2 bases at J, with 13 bases between. This CDR3 is built from 16 residues. In germline, CDR1 is SGHAT, CDR2 FQNNGV. The CDR3 bases are TGTGCCAGCAGCTTAGATATCTCTGGGGGGCAAGAGACCCAGTACTTC. It specifies CASSLDISGGQETQYF.

V is TRBV6-1 and J is TRBJ1-2, with D maybe TRBD1 (5 bases). Trimming pared 2 bases from V and 5 bases from J, leaving 9 bases between. Germline V CDR1 and CDR2: MNHNS, SASEGT. The CDR3 runs 13 residues. The chain's CDR3 is CASSEQGEYGYTF. The CDR3 region has the DNA TGTGCCAGCAGTGAACAAGGGGAATATGGCTACACCTTC.

CDR3: CASSTYRGSAGNGDQPQHF. The CDR3 DNA reads TGTGCCAGTAGTACCTACAGGGGATCGGCCGGCAATGGAGATCAGCCCCAGCATTTT. The V call is TRBV19, the J call TRBJ1-5; 7 bases are shared with TRBD1. The CDR3 is made up of 19 amino acids. The ends lost 4 bases at V and 5 bases at J; junction bases unmatched: 20. Per germline, CDR1 LNHDA and CDR2 SQIVND (reference sequence).

V usage is TRBV15 and J usage is TRBJ1-3; D is perhaps TRBD1 (6 bases). V was pared by 4 bases and J by 0 bases, with 13 bases between. CDR1 LNHNV and CDR2 YYDKDF come from the germline V gene (reference sequence). The CDR3 length is 16 residues. CDR3 loop: CATSIWGHNSGNTIYF. In nucleotides, the CDR3 is TGTGCCACCAGCATCTGGGGACACAACTCTGGAAACACCATATATTTT.

CDR3 sequence reads: CASSGTGGPYDTQYF. In nucleotides, the CDR3 is TGTGCCAGCTCGGGGACAGGGGGCCCGTATGATACGCAGTATTTT. The V gene is TRBV18, the J gene TRBJ2-3; 12 bases are shared with TRBD1. Losses at the gene ends were 6 bases for V and 6 bases for J; bases not matched to a gene: 7. The CDR3 runs to 15 residues. The germline V gene encodes CDR1 KGHSH and CDR2 LQKENI.

The chain couples TRBV29-1 to TRBJ2-1; D is possibly TRBD1 (5 bases). The V end was cut by 7 bases, the J end by 0 bases, with 10 bases between. The CDR3 is made up of 13 amino acids. Germline CDR1 and CDR2: SQVTM and ANQGSEA. The CDR3: CSARQSSYNEQFF. The CDR3 bases are TGCAGCGCCCGACAGAGCTCCTACAATGAGCAGTTCTTC.